This TCR beta chain was retrieved from a study of T cells in Graves' hyperthyroidism and ophthalmopathy. Study outcomes and limitations: The model foresaw ophthalmopathy a median roughly 6 months prior to onset.

Those patients with uncontrolled infection, other autoimmune disease, pregnancy or lactation were excluded. A 10 ml volume of fresh peripheral blood provided the PBMCs. About this clonotype: Its cognate antigen is unknown.

The source material, RNA transcripts, was used to amplify TCR beta CDR3 regions. TCR CDR3 underwent first-round RT-PCR with the HTBI primer set. TCRdb reprocessed the multiplex PCR reads with MiXCR, giving one entry per CDR3 protein. The sample holds a few hundred thousand distinct CDR3 sequences, approximately 14% seen once. CDR3 length: 13 residues. The V gene's germline CDR1 is SGHRS and CDR2 YFSETQ. V shed 0 bases and J 9 bases; nucleotides not matched to a gene: 3. The chain is built from TRBV5-1 and TRBJ2-1; 7 bases match TRBD1. The source is a woman aged 60 to 75 with Graves' ophthalmopathy. Material for sequencing was blood. The chain's CDR3 is CASSLEGAGEQFF. In DNA, the CDR3 is TGCGCCAGCAGCTTGGAGGGGGCAGGTGAGCAGTTCTTC.